Sequencing of this TCR gamma chain was carried out in a study of Vδ1+ human thymocytes. Sequences come from RNA converted to cDNA by reverse transcription. Multiplex PCR used pooled V-gene forward primers and a constant-region reverse primer to amplify CDR3s. TCRdb made new clone calls on the multiplex PCR reads using CATT. The sample includes 9,500 to 13,000 gamma-chain clones, around 42% of them seen just once. General study results and limits: Thymic TRG and TRD repertoires appeared highly polyclonal. Many TRG clonotypes were shared between donors; TRD repertoires were essentially private. Roughly 22% of thymic delta-chain sequences were Vdelta2, with few Vdelta3, unlike blood Vdelta1+ controls.

This CDR3 has 16 residues. V lost 0 bases, J lost 0 bases, and 8 bases stayed unmatched. Remarks on this clone: What it binds is not known.

This chain links TRGV1 with TRGJ1 or TRGJ2. The J gene was not available in TCRdb and was assigned here by matching the DNA to germline segments. TRGV1 is labeled an ORF, and its function is uncertain. The source is a boy less than two years old who had congenital heart surgery. Sequencing input: Vdelta1+ gamma-delta thymocytes from the thymus. As for subset: FACS-sorted CD3+ TCRalphabeta- TCRVdelta1+ TCRVdelta2- thymocytes. The CDR3 spells CATWDRRNPNYYKKLF. The CDR3 DNA follows: TGTGCCACCTGGGACAGGCGAAATCCGAATTATTATAAGAAACTCTTT.